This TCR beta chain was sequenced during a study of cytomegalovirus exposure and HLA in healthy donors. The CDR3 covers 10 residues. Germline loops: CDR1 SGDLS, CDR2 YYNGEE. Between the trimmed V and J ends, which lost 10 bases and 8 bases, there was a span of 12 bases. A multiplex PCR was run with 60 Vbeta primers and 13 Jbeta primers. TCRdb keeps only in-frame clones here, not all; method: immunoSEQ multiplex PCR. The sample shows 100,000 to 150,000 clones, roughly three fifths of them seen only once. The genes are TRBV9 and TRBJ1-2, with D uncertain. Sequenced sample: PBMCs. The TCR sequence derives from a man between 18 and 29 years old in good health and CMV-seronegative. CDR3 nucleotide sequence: TGTGCCTCAGGAGGTAGCGGCTACACCTTC. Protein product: CASGGSGYTF.